These 25 T cell receptor beta chains share one sample of origin, sequenced in a study of human T cells and chemical hapten exposure (dated by TCRdb to the early 2020s). Sample time point, as interpreted from the label and publication: patch test 3, about 24 weeks after DPC sensitization. The label giving this sample's treatment or condition can be read as: therapeutic diphenylcyclopropenone sensitization with weekly scalp DPC. The method was RACE. The run used a NextSeq 500. Using fastp trimming at Q25 and MiXCR clonotype assembly, TCRdb reanalyzed the public sequencing data and kept in-frame beta chains. Rows matching on CDR3 protein sequence are summarized as one entry with the most common DNA and genes. This sample holds about 82,000 distinct CDR3 sequences; 13% were observed only once. In total, the top ten clones hold around 5.8% of the sample. Source: whole blood, taken in connection with sensitization to the hapten diphenylcyclopropenone (DPC). The receptors stem from a woman in her forties or fifties with alopecia areata. Some clones in this sample may be carry-over from other donors' samples.

This clonotype was observed many times. The chain uses TRBV19 and TRBJ2-7; TRBD1 agrees at 8 bases. V dropped 5 bases and J dropped 6; count of bases not matched to a gene: 9. CDR3 length: 14 residues. The V gene's germline CDR1 is LNHDA and CDR2 SQIVND (reference sequence). DNA of the CDR3: TGTGCCAGTAGTCGGACAGGGACAACGTCCGAGCAGTACTTC. Translation gives CASSRTGTTSEQYF. Combining the CDR3 with reference TRBV19 and TRBJ2-7 gives the whole variable domain DGGITQSPKYLFRKEGQNVTLSCEQNLNHDAMYWYRQDPGQGLRLIYYSQIVNDFQKGDIAEGYSVSREKKESFPLTVTSAQKNPTAFYLCASSRTGTTSEQYFGPGTRLTVT.

This clonotype was recorded at least ten times. The chain links TRBV29-1 to TRBJ2-5, with unresolved D. Germline values: CDR1 SQVTM, CDR2 ANQGSEA. Between the trimmed V and J ends, which lost 1 base and 3 bases, there was a span of 6 bases. The CDR3 sequence is 12 residues long. CDR3 sequence reads: CSVEGTEETQYF. The CDR3 DNA follows: TGCAGCGTTGAAGGGACGGAAGAGACCCAGTACTTC.

The table lists this clonotype with a few counts. This sequence joins TRBV19 and TRBJ2-3; TRBD2 agrees at 10 bases. Trimming at V came to 6 bases and at J to 3 bases, leaving 9 bases not matched to a gene. This CDR3 spans 16 amino acids. Germline V gives CDR1 LNHDA, CDR2 SQIVND (reference sequence). The CDR3 loop is CASRGSGRAETDTQYF. As DNA, the CDR3 is TGTGCCAGTAGGGGAAGCGGGAGGGCTGAAACAGATACGCAGTATTTT.

The chain employs TRBV6-2 or TRBV6-3 and TRBJ2-4, with a possible D match to TRBD1 (6 bases). This CDR3 has 14 residues. Per germline, CDR1 MNHEY and CDR2 SVGEGT. Trimming removed 7 bases at V and 0 bases at J, with 10 bases between. The CDR3 sequence is CASTLDRAKNIQYF. The CDR3 DNA is TGTGCCAGCACATTGGACAGAGCCAAAAACATTCAGTACTTC.

This clonotype was detected many times. The chain carries TRBV11-2 and TRBJ2-1; the D is unclear. The germline gives CDR1 SGHAT, CDR2 FQNNGV. Deletions cut 6 bases from V and 13 bases from J, with 13 bases between. The CDR3 extends over 11 amino acids. CDR3: CASSTTSVQFF. In DNA, the CDR3 is TGTGCCAGCAGTACCACTTCCGTCCAGTTCTTC.

V gene TRBV12-3 or TRBV12-4 combines with J gene TRBJ2-5; D unclear. V was cut by 5 bases and J by 4 bases, with 11 bases left in between. CDR3 length: 13 residues. CDR3 coding DNA: TGTGCCAGCAGTCCCGGGCGCGGAGAGACCCAGTACTTC. Encoded protein: CASSPGRGETQYF.

J is TRBJ2-1 and V is TRBV5-1; tentatively, D is TRBD1 or TRBD2 (5 bases each). This CDR3 spans 15 amino acids. Deletions cut 6 bases from V and 4 bases from J, with 17 bases between. The V gene's germline CDR1 is SGHRS and CDR2 YFSETQ. The CDR3 loop is CASTPARGLYNEQFF. The DNA for the CDR3 is TGCGCCAGCACTCCGGCCCGGGGCCTATACAATGAGCAGTTCTTC.

This clonotype has ten or more counts. The CDR3 here is CASSALQGSEAFF. Written as DNA, the CDR3 is TGTGCCAGCAGCGCCTTACAGGGATCTGAAGCTTTCTTT. The V and J genes are TRBV7-6 and TRBJ1-1, with a possible D match to TRBD1 (6 bases). The CDR3 runs 13 residues. The germline CDR1 and CDR2 sequences are SGHVS and FNYEAQ. Deletions cut 5 bases from V and 6 bases from J, with 13 bases between.

There are a few counts of this clonotype. The rearrangement uses TRBV5-4 and TRBJ2-5, with 9 bases lining up with TRBD2. Trimming took 3 bases from V and 1 from J; bases not matched to a gene: 1. The CDR3 consists of 14 residues. The V gene's germline CDR1 is SGHNT and CDR2 YYREEE (reference sequence). This CDR3 reads CASSYSGGQETQYF. CDR3 DNA: TGTGCCAGCAGCTATAGCGGGGGCCAAGAGACCCAGTACTTC.

In this sample, this clonotype turned up many times. The genes are TRBV27 and TRBJ2-1; the match to TRBD1 covers 10 bases. Germline CDR1 reads MNHEY; CDR2 reads SMNVEV (reference sequence). The CDR3 runs to 16 residues. Unmatched junction bases numbered 4, after V lost 5 bases and J lost 0 bases. Here the CDR3 reads CASSPTGGPSYNEQFF. Here the CDR3 DNA reads TGTGCCAGCAGTCCGACAGGGGGCCCCTCCTACAATGAGCAGTTCTTC.

A few counts support this clonotype. The gene calls are TRBV4-2 and TRBJ2-3; D unresolved. In germline, CDR1 is LGHNA, CDR2 YNFKEQ. The germline V and J ends were trimmed by 1 base and 2 bases, with 7 bases remaining between them. CDR3 size: 14 residues. This chain's CDR3 is CASSQGLFTDTQYF. DNA of the CDR3: TGTGCCAGCAGCCAAGGGTTGTTCACAGATACGCAGTATTTT.

This clonotype occurred many times. The chain has TRBV20-1 and TRBJ2-2, with D maybe TRBD1 (5 bases). Germline V CDR1 and CDR2: DFQATT, SNEGSKA (reference sequence). The CDR3 runs to 13 residues. The V gene lost 3 bases and the J gene lost 4 bases, with 9 bases spanning the gap. The CDR3 sequence: CSARVRGTGELFF. As DNA, the CDR3 is TGCAGTGCTAGGGTTAGGGGCACCGGGGAGCTGTTTTTT.

This chain uses TRBV7-2 with TRBJ1-5; 7 nucleotides match TRBD1. CDR3 length: 15 amino acids. The germline V gene has CDR1 SGHTA and CDR2 FQGNSA. With 3 bases clipped from V and 4 bases from J, the junction kept 6 bases outside the gene matches. The CDR3 DNA reads as TGTGCCAGCAGCTTTAATGCGGGACAGAATCAGCCCCAGCATTTT. It specifies CASSFNAGQNQPQHF.

The CDR3 loop is CSVADDGRNRYTF. For the CDR3, the DNA is TGCAGCGTTGCAGATGATGGGAGGAATCGCTACACCTTC. J is TRBJ1-2 and V is TRBV29-1; the D is unclear. The V and J ends lost 4 bases and 9 bases respectively, with 18 bases between them. Per germline, CDR1 SQVTM and CDR2 ANQGSEA. The CDR3 covers 13 residues.

In this sample, this clonotype turned up a few times. The DNA of the CDR3 is TGTGCCAGCTCTACGGGGGGAGGGGTTTACGAGCAGTACTTC. Protein product: CASSTGGGVYEQYF. V is TRBV6-5 and J is TRBJ2-7; TRBD2 matches at 7 bases. This CDR3 is built from 14 residues. The V gene end was trimmed by 8 bases and the J gene end by 4 bases; junction bases not matched to a gene: 11. Germline CDR1 is MNHEY and CDR2 is SVGAGI.

Comment on this clonotype: Being one base from a much bigger clone, this may be a read error. V usage is TRBV11-3 and J usage is TRBJ1-1; D not resolved. Germline CDR1 and CDR2: SGHNT and YENEEA. The CDR3 covers 13 residues. The germline V and J ends were trimmed by 2 bases and 3 bases, with 7 bases remaining between them. This CDR3 is CASSLRPYTEAFF. CDR3 bases: TGTGCCAGCAGCTTAAGGCCTTACACTGAAGCTTTCTTT.

In its sample, this clonotype was seen a few times. This chain links TRBV20-1 with TRBJ2-4; D assignment may be TRBD1 or TRBD2 (5 bases each). The V gene lost 4 bases and the J gene lost 3 bases, with 13 bases spanning the gap. The V gene's germline CDR1 is DFQATT and CDR2 SNEGSKA (reference sequence). The CDR3 sequence is 14 residues long. For the CDR3, the DNA is TGCAGTGCTAAGAGGGGTTCGGGCAAAAACATTCAGTACTTC. This sequence encodes CSAKRGSGKNIQYF.

This clonotype turned up a few times. The chain links TRBV18 to TRBJ1-2; tentative D call: TRBD1 (6 bases). Germline CDR1 and CDR2: KGHSH and LQKENI. The length of the CDR3 is 15 residues. V was trimmed by 3 bases and J by 3 bases, leaving 14 bases between them. CDR3 residues: CASSPGGHSDYGYTF. In DNA form, the CDR3 reads TGTGCCAGCTCACCGGGGGGGCACTCTGACTATGGCTACACCTTC. The complete variable domain, with remaining parts taken from reference TRBV18 and TRBJ1-2, reads NAGVMQNPRHLVRRRGQEARLRCSPMKGHSHVYWYRQLPEEGLKFMVYLQKENIIDESGMPKERFSAEFPKEGPSILRIQQVVRGDSAAYFCASSPGGHSDYGYTFGSGTRLTVV.

In its sample, this clonotype was seen many times. This chain links TRBV5-1 with TRBJ2-3; D is perhaps TRBD2 (5 bases). Trimming removed 1 base at V and 4 bases at J, with 10 bases between. Germline-derived CDR1 and CDR2 are SGHRS and YFSETQ. This CDR3 has 14 amino acids. The CDR3 is CASSLLGVADTQYF. The DNA for the CDR3 is TGCGCCAGCAGCTTGCTCGGGGTGGCAGATACGCAGTATTTT.

The rearrangement links TRBV20-1 to TRBJ2-3; D remains ambiguous. Per the germline V gene, CDR1 is DFQATT and CDR2 is SNEGSKA (reference sequence). V was trimmed by 1 base and J by 0 bases, leaving 5 bases between them. The CDR3 extends over 13 amino acids. The CDR3 sequence: CSARAGSTDTQYF. In DNA, the CDR3 is TGCAGTGCTAGAGCCGGTAGCACAGATACGCAGTATTTT.

This clonotype was seen more than once but under ten times. This chain joins TRBV5-1 and TRBJ1-4, with a weak D call TRBD1 (6 bases). The germline V gene encodes CDR1 SGHRS and CDR2 YFSETQ. The length of the CDR3 is 15 residues. The germline V and J ends were trimmed by 3 bases and 8 bases, with 17 bases remaining between them. The chain's CDR3 is CASSSDGGREEKLFF. CDR3 in DNA: TGCGCCAGCAGCTCGGACGGGGGGCGGGAGGAAAAACTGTTTTTT.

The chain joins TRBV27 to TRBJ2-7; 9 bases line up with TRBD2. CDR3 length: 14 amino acids. Germline values: CDR1 MNHEY, CDR2 SMNVEV (reference sequence). J was trimmed by 3 bases and V by 4 bases; bases with no gene match: 4. CDR3: CASSSLAGIYEQYF. CDR3 DNA sequence: TGTGCCAGCAGTTCCCTAGCGGGGATCTACGAGCAGTACTTC.

The CDR3 DNA reads as TGTGCCAGCGGGGGACATATTGACACAGATACGCAGTATTTT. This gives the protein CASGGHIDTDTQYF. V usage is TRBV2 and J usage is TRBJ2-3, with D maybe TRBD1 (6 bases). Germline CDR1 SNHLY, CDR2 FYNNEI. The CDR3 is 14 amino acids. Deletions cut 8 bases from V and 2 bases from J, with 14 bases between.

There are a few counts of this clonotype. This rearrangement joins TRBV29-1 to TRBJ2-3; TRBD2 matches 10 bases. Germline assignment: CDR1 SQVTM and CDR2 ANQGSEA. V dropped 4 bases and J dropped 6; count of bases not matched to a gene: 7. This CDR3 has 14 residues. The CDR3 reads CSVGPSGSGDTQYF. The CDR3 region has the DNA TGCAGCGTTGGGCCTAGCGGGAGTGGGGATACGCAGTATTTT.

The gene calls are TRBV9 and TRBJ1-5, with 7 bases aligning to TRBD1. CDR3 length: 14 amino acids. V lost 3 bases and J lost 7; bases outside the gene matches: 7. CDR1 is SGDLS, CDR2 YYNGEE, per germline. CDR3 nucleotide sequence: TGTGCCAGCAGCGCCGGGACAGAGGGCCAGCCCCAGCATTTT. This codes for CASSAGTEGQPQHF.